This T cell receptor beta chain was documented in a study of cytomegalovirus exposure and HLA in healthy donors. Study-wide results and caveats: It was reportedly the case that the classifier diagnosed cytomegalovirus status with high specificity and sensitivity.

This table comes from immunoSEQ multiplex PCR, and its TCRdb copy is limited to in-frame clones, with some not included. The sample consists of about 360,000 clones, roughly 85% of them appearing once. Donors were drawn from the approximately 120-subject validation cohort, separate from the roughly 670-subject first cohort. With respect to this clone: Antigen: not known.

The CDR3 has 14 residues. From germline, CDR1 is SGHRS and CDR2 YFSETQ. Trimming took 1 base from V and 6 from J, leaving 14 bases between them. The sample comprised PBMCs. The chain recombines TRBV5-1 with TRBJ2-7; D perhaps matches TRBD2 (5 bases). The clonotype was recovered from a woman under 30 in good health and CMV-seronegative. The CDR3 coding sequence is TGCGCCAGCAGCTTGTTAACTAGTGCGGGCGAGCAGTACTTC. It yields the protein CASSLLTSAGEQYF.